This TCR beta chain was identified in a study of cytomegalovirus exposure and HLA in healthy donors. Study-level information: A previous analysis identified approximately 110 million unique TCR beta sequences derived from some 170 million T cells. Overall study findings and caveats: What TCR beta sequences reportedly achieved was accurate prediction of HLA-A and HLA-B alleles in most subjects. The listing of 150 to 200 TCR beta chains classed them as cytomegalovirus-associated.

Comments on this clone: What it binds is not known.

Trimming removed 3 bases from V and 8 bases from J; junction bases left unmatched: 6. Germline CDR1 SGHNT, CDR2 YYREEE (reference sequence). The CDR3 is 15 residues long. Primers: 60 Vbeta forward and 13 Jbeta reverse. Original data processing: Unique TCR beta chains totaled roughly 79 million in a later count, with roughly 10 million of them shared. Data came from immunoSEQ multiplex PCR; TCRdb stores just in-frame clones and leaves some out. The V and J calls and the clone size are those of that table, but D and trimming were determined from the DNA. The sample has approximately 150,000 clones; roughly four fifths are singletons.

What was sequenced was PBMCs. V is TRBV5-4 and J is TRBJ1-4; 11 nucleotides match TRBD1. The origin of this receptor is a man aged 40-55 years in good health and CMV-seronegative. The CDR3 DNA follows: TGTGCCAGCAGCTACGGACAGGGGGCGCTCGAAAAACTGTTTTTT. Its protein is CASSYGQGALEKLFF.